This TCR beta chain appears in the sequencing data of a study of T cell repertoires in cytomegalovirus infection. Study context: Public TCR beta signatures indicated both CMV infection and matching HLA type. Broader study findings: Based on cumulative public TCR beta family frequency, carriers of CMV plus the relevant HLA were identified. Dominating the ex vivo response were HLA-C-restricted CMV-specific TCR beta clonotypes.

TCRdb re-analysed the reads in MiXCR, keeping a single row per CDR3 protein. Of about 680,000 distinct CDR3 sequences in the sample, less than 25% were seen once. This CDR3 comprises 15 residues. Germline lookup yields CDR1 MDHEN and CDR2 SYDVKM. Trimming shortened V by 7 bases and J by 2 bases, and 16 bases separated the two germline ends. This clonotype was picked up many times. As yet, its antigen is unknown. The sample was CD8+ T cells from PBMCs. The chain couples TRBV28 to TRBJ2-3; a possible D gene is TRBD1 (6 bases). The source of this sequence is a human donor in good health (CMV status not recorded). Some clones in this sample may be carry-over from other donors' samples. CDR3 sequence: CASTAQGSITDTQYF. In nucleotides, the CDR3 is TGTGCCAGCACGGCACAGGGATCGATCACAGATACGCAGTATTTT. Full variable domain (missing parts from reference TRBV28 and TRBJ2-3): DVKVTQSSRYLVKRTGEKVFLECVQDMDHENMFWYRQDPGLGLRLIYFSYDVKMKEKGDIPEGYSVSREKKERFSLILESASTNQTSMYLCASTAQGSITDTQYFGPGTRLTVL.